Listed below are T cell receptor beta chains from one sample, sequenced in a study of PD-1 blockade in classical Hodgkin lymphoma. Assay used: immunoSEQ multiplex PCR; TCRdb lists only in-frame clones, some missing. The repertoire holds nearly 50,000 clones, with under 80% as singletons. Sequencing used peripheral blood mononuclear cells (PBMCs), obtained before the fourth cycle of nivolumab. Receptors were obtained from a human donor with classical Hodgkin lymphoma. Each CDR3 is given with its conserved first and last residue. Each record gives: D gene, J gene, V gene, clone size, CDR3 protein, CDR3 DNA. D genes are given only for firm matches. The size of a clone is reported for some rows only, either as once, few or many, or as a class for expanded clones.

D gene: TRBD1; J gene: TRBJ2-3; V gene: TRBV18; clone size: .; CDR3 protein: CASSSGGATDTQYF; CDR3 DNA: TGTGCCAGCTCATCAGGGGGTGCTACAGATACGCAGTATTTT
D gene: .; J gene: TRBJ2-1; V gene: TRBV11-3; clone size: .; CDR3 protein: CASSRPNEQFF; CDR3 DNA: TGTGCCAGCAGCCGCCCAAATGAGCAGTTCTTC
D gene: TRBD2; J gene: TRBJ2-7; V gene: TRBV27; clone size: .; CDR3 protein: CASSTGRFTGEQYF; CDR3 DNA: TGTGCCAGCAGTACCGGGAGGTTCACGGGCGAGCAGTACTTC
D gene: .; J gene: TRBJ2-7; V gene: TRBV5-6; clone size: .; CDR3 protein: CASSPWGRSYEQYF; CDR3 DNA: TGTGCCAGCAGCCCTTGGGGACGGTCCTACGAGCAGTACTTC
D gene: .; J gene: TRBJ2-7; V gene: TRBV11-2; clone size: .; CDR3 protein: CASSLYWTGYEQYF; CDR3 DNA: TGTGCCAGCAGCTTATATTGGACTGGCTACGAGCAGTACTTC
D gene: .; J gene: TRBJ2-1; V gene: TRBV5-1; clone size: .; CDR3 protein: CASSPRPDNEQFF; CDR3 DNA: TGCGCCAGCAGCCCTAGACCAGACAATGAGCAGTTCTTC
D gene: .; J gene: TRBJ2-7; V gene: TRBV10-1; clone size: .; CDR3 protein: CASSRDIGYEQYF; CDR3 DNA: TGCGCCAGCAGTAGGGACATAGGCTACGAGCAGTACTTC
D gene: TRBD1; J gene: TRBJ1-5; V gene: TRBV27; clone size: .; CDR3 protein: CASSPLPGQYSNQPQHF; CDR3 DNA: TGTGCCAGCAGTCCCCTCCCGGGACAGTATAGCAATCAGCCCCAGCATTTT
D gene: .; J gene: TRBJ2-4; V gene: TRBV2; clone size: .; CDR3 protein: CASSEGVFLAKNIQYF; CDR3 DNA: TGTGCCAGCAGTGAAGGAGTTTTTCTAGCCAAAAACATTCAGTACTTC
D gene: .; J gene: TRBJ1-5; V gene: TRBV6-1; clone size: few; CDR3 protein: CASSEDSILGWGNQPQHF; CDR3 DNA: TGTGCCAGCAGTGAAGATTCGATTTTGGGCTGGGGTAATCAGCCCCAGCATTTT
D gene: .; J gene: TRBJ2-1; V gene: TRBV5-1; clone size: few; CDR3 protein: CASSPREYNNEQFF; CDR3 DNA: TGCGCCAGCAGCCCAAGAGAGTACAACAATGAGCAGTTCTTC
D gene: .; J gene: TRBJ2-3; V gene: TRBV11-3; clone size: .; CDR3 protein: CASSLGGGQSTDTQYF; CDR3 DNA: TGTGCCAGCAGCTTAGGAGGGGGGCAAAGCACAGATACGCAGTATTTT
D gene: .; J gene: TRBJ2-1; V gene: TRBV7-2; clone size: .; CDR3 protein: CASSLVDSSYNEQFF; CDR3 DNA: TGTGCCAGCAGCTTGGTAGATAGCTCCTACAATGAGCAGTTCTTC
D gene: TRBD1; J gene: TRBJ2-1; V gene: TRBV6-6; clone size: .; CDR3 protein: CASRPGQGFNEQFF; CDR3 DNA: TGTGCCAGCAGGCCGGGACAGGGTTTTAATGAGCAGTTCTTC
D gene: .; J gene: TRBJ2-1; V gene: TRBV9; clone size: .; CDR3 protein: CASSVLGDPYNEQFF; CDR3 DNA: TGTGCCAGCAGCGTATTGGGGGATCCCTACAATGAGCAGTTCTTC
D gene: TRBD1; J gene: TRBJ1-2; V gene: TRBV7-9; clone size: .; CDR3 protein: CASSLVGTGSGGYTF; CDR3 DNA: TGTGCCAGCAGCTTAGTTGGGACAGGGAGCGGTGGCTACACCTTC
D gene: .; J gene: TRBJ1-6; V gene: TRBV5-8; clone size: .; CDR3 protein: CASSLGVHYNSPLHF; CDR3 DNA: TGTGCCAGCAGCTTGGGGGTCCACTATAATTCACCCCTCCACTTT
D gene: TRBD2; J gene: TRBJ2-1; V gene: TRBV25-1; clone size: .; CDR3 protein: CASSELSIAGVYGQFF; CDR3 DNA: TGTGCCAGCAGTGAATTGAGTATAGCGGGAGTGTATGGGCAGTTCTTC
D gene: .; J gene: TRBJ1-1; V gene: TRBV2; clone size: .; CDR3 protein: CASSEWGGRNTEAFF; CDR3 DNA: TGTGCCAGCAGTGAATGGGGCGGGCGTAACACTGAAGCTTTCTTT
D gene: .; J gene: TRBJ2-7; V gene: TRBV11-2; clone size: .; CDR3 protein: CASSLELTYAYEQYF; CDR3 DNA: TGTGCCAGCAGCTTAGAGCTGACGTATGCCTACGAGCAGTACTTC